This entry lists 31 T cell receptor beta chains sequenced from one sample in a study of vaccination and CD4 T cells after COVID-19. These receptors lack a known antigen. The treatment here: roughly 11-day PBMC culture with coronavirus spike peptide pools or control peptides (ViraFEST assay). The study sequenced cultured CD4+ T cell DNA using the Oncomine TCR Beta short-read assay. Via MiXCR, TCRdb re-called the PCR reads, giving one row per CDR3 protein. The sample comprises more than 10,000 distinct CDR3 sequences, under 80% of which are singletons, and approximately 10% rests with the top ten. Sequenced sample: CD4+ T cells from blood, cultured in vitro. The receptors come from a human donor who had recovered from COVID-19.

This clonotype was seen a handful of times. A read error may produce the germline difference seen at one junction end. The chain carries TRBV7-2 and TRBJ1-5; D is possibly TRBD1 (5 bases). The CDR3 spans 13 residues. The germline gives CDR1 SGHTA, CDR2 FQGNSA. CDR3 in amino acids: CASSLPDCQGGDF. CDR3 sequence (DNA): TGTGCCAGCAGCCTGCCTGATTGCCAGGGTGGTGATTTT.

In its sample, this clonotype was seen a few times. The chain joins TRBV5-1 to TRBJ1-5; D is uncertain. This CDR3 has 10 residues. CDR1 and CDR2 (germline): SGHRS, YFSETQ. Trimming removed 4 bases at V and 8 bases at J, with 4 bases between. The CDR3 coding sequence is TGCGCCAGCAGCGGGGAGCCCCAGCATTTT. It yields the protein CASSGEPQHF.

This clonotype was found a few times. This sequence joins TRBV19 and TRBJ1-5; the match to TRBD1 covers 9 bases. Trimming took 6 bases from V and 5 from J; bases not matched to a gene: 8. This CDR3 spans 15 amino acids. The germline V gene encodes CDR1 LNHDA and CDR2 SQIVND (reference sequence). The CDR3 reads CASSRPGQGHQPQHF. Here the CDR3 DNA reads TGTGCCAGTAGCCGTCCGGGACAGGGCCATCAGCCCCAGCATTTT.

This clonotype was seen a single time. V gene TRBV7-2 combines with J gene TRBJ2-1; D is perhaps TRBD1 (6 bases). CDR3 length: 14 residues. Germline CDR1 SGHTA, CDR2 FQGNSA. Trimming took off 5 bases at V and 5 bases at J, with 13 bases between the two ends. Here the CDR3 reads CASSIRDKNNEQFF. The CDR3 DNA sequence: TGTGCCAGCAGCATCCGGGACAAAAACAATGAGCAGTTCTTC.

The chain employs TRBV7-2 and TRBJ2-6; 9 bases line up with TRBD1. The CDR3 totals 19 residues. V was pared by 5 bases and J by 2 bases, with 13 bases of the junction left unmatched. CDR1 is SGHTA and CDR2 is FQGNSA in the germline V gene. CDR3 nucleotide sequence: TGTGCCAGCAGCAACCCGGGACAGGGAAACCGTCCTGGGGCCAACGTCCTGACTTTC. Encoded protein: CASSNPGQGNRPGANVLTF. Drawing the rest from reference TRBV7-2 and TRBJ2-6, the complete variable domain is GAGVSQSPSNKVTEKGKDVELRCDPISGHTALYWYRQSLGQGLEFLIYFQGNSAPDKSGLPSDRFSAERTGGSVSTLTIQRTQQEDSAVYLCASSNPGQGNRPGANVLTFGAGSRLTVL.

The V call is TRBV20-1, the J call TRBJ2-7, with a tentative D call TRBD1 (6 bases). The ends were cut back, 6 bases at V and 1 base at J, with 19 bases in the middle. This CDR3 contains 15 residues. CDR1 and CDR2 from the germline V gene are DFQATT and SNEGSKA (reference sequence). CDR3 amino acids: CSAHEGGPNSYEQYF. CDR3 in DNA: TGCAGTGCCCACGAAGGGGGACCGAATTCCTACGAGCAGTACTTC.

This chain links TRBV18 with TRBJ1-5; TRBD1 is a possible D gene (6 bases). The CDR3 extends over 13 amino acids. V lost 3 bases and J 5 bases, leaving 8 bases between the germline ends. CDR1 is KGHSH, CDR2 LQKENI, per germline. The CDR3 bases are TGTGCCAGCTCACCTCACAGGGATCAGCCCCAGCATTTT. As protein: CASSPHRDQPQHF.

The rearrangement uses TRBV27 and TRBJ2-7; no firm D call. This CDR3 is 10 amino acids long. Trimming left V 3 bases short and J 5 bases short, with 2 bases between. The germline gives CDR1 MNHEY, CDR2 SMNVEV (reference sequence). The CDR3 spells CASSFDEQYF. CDR3 DNA: TGTGCCAGCAGTTTTGACGAGCAGTACTTC.

The rearrangement joins TRBV2 to TRBJ2-7; 9 positions agree with TRBD1. Germline trimming cut 6 bases from V and 5 bases from J; bases unmatched to any gene: 11. Germline V lookup: CDR1 SNHLY, CDR2 FYNNEI. This CDR3 contains 15 residues. This CDR3 is CASRGDRGSQHEQYF. CDR3 bases: TGTGCCAGCAGGGGAGACAGGGGGTCCCAACACGAGCAGTACTTC.

The chain uses TRBV20-1 and TRBJ1-2, with D uncertain. CDR1 is DFQATT, CDR2 SNEGSKA, per germline (reference sequence). Between the trimmed V and J ends, which lost 7 bases and 6 bases, there was a span of 18 bases. The CDR3 consists of 13 residues. CDR3 residues: CSVTKRFGNGYTF. The CDR3 DNA sequence: TGCAGTGTTACCAAGAGGTTCGGGAATGGCTACACCTTC.

J is TRBJ2-5 and V is TRBV28, with D maybe TRBD2 (6 bases). Trimming shortened V by 3 bases and J by 2 bases, and 10 bases separated the two germline ends. This CDR3 is built from 14 residues. Germline assignment: CDR1 MDHEN and CDR2 SYDVKM. CDR3 in DNA: TGTGCCAGCAGTTTCTTGCGGGGTCAAGAGACCCAGTACTTC. Translation: CASSFLRGQETQYF.

This clonotype occurred a few times. V gene TRBV7-8 combines with J gene TRBJ2-5; no firm D call. Germline CDR1 reads SGHVS; CDR2 reads FQNEAQ. V lost 1 base and J 4 bases, leaving 13 bases between the germline ends. This CDR3 has 15 amino acids. CDR3 region: CASSLVGAPTETQYF. CDR3 sequence (DNA): TGTGCCAGCAGCTTAGTGGGCGCCCCCACAGAGACCCAGTACTTC.

This sequence joins TRBV20-1 and TRBJ2-1; 8 nucleotides agree with TRBD2. V dropped 4 bases and J dropped 4; count of bases not matched to a gene: 6. Germline values: CDR1 DFQATT, CDR2 SNEGSKA (reference sequence). The CDR3 consists of 14 residues. CDR3 sequence (DNA): TGCAGTGCTAAATCGAGCGGGGGTTACAATGAGCAGTTCTTC. Translated, it gives CSAKSSGGYNEQFF.

This chain links TRBV12-3 or TRBV12-4 with TRBJ1-1; D not certain. Trimming left V 7 bases short and J 2 bases short, with 11 bases between. The CDR3 has 13 residues. The CDR3 protein is CASTLTVNTEAFF. CDR3 nucleotides: TGTGCCAGCACCCTGACGGTTAACACTGAAGCTTTCTTT.

The V gene is TRBV20-1, the J gene TRBJ2-1; the D is unclear. V was clipped by 6 bases and J by 9 bases, with 12 bases between them. In germline, CDR1 is DFQATT, CDR2 SNEGSKA (reference sequence). This CDR3 has 11 residues. Here the CDR3 DNA reads TGCAGTGCCGAGTTCGGTCGTGAGCAGTTCTTC. Translation gives CSAEFGREQFF.

The chain employs TRBV20-1 and TRBJ1-6; D perhaps matches TRBD1 (5 bases). This CDR3 region has 13 residues. Germline V gene data show CDR1 as DFQATT and CDR2 as SNEGSKA (reference sequence). The V and J ends lost 0 bases and 14 bases respectively, with 14 bases between them. The CDR3 nucleotides are TGCAGTGCTAGAGATGGGGCGGCCGGGTCCCTCCACTTT. Translating it yields CSARDGAAGSLHF.

This clonotype was observed a few times. The rearrangement links TRBV20-1 to TRBJ2-7; 10 positions match TRBD2. This CDR3 has 13 amino acids. Per the germline V gene, CDR1 is DFQATT and CDR2 is SNEGSKA (reference sequence). V lost 3 bases and J lost 6; bases outside the gene matches: 5. The CDR3, as DNA: TGCAGTGCTAGTCTAGCGGGAGTCGGCGAGCAGTACTTC. Its protein is CSASLAGVGEQYF.

The V gene is TRBV7-2, the J gene TRBJ1-1, with D unresolved. Germline V CDR1 and CDR2: SGHTA, FQGNSA. Between the trimmed V and J ends, which lost 3 bases and 2 bases, there was a span of 13 bases. There are 15 residues in the CDR3. CDR3 bases: TGTGCCAGCAGCTTCAGTAAGAACAAAAACACTGAAGCTTTCTTT. Translating it yields CASSFSKNKNTEAFF.

The J gene is TRBJ2-3, the V gene TRBV12-3 or TRBV12-4, with D possibly matching TRBD1 (5 bases). CDR3 length equals 12 residues. V shed 2 bases and J shed 6 bases, with 6 bases lying between them. CDR3 residues: CASSLRGDTQYF. CDR3 coding DNA: TGTGCCAGCAGTTTAAGGGGTGATACGCAGTATTTT.

The chain uses TRBV19 and TRBJ2-3, with D possibly TRBD2 on 6 matching bases. The CDR3 length is 16 residues. Germline CDR1 LNHDA, CDR2 SQIVND (reference sequence). Deletions cut 6 bases from V and 4 bases from J, with 20 bases between. CDR3 coding DNA: TGTGCCAGTAGGGGTTGGGGGGAGGCCAGCGCAGATACGCAGTATTTT. It specifies CASRGWGEASADTQYF. The whole variable domain, filled in from reference TRBV19 and TRBJ2-3, reads DGGITQSPKYLFRKEGQNVTLSCEQNLNHDAMYWYRQDPGQGLRLIYYSQIVNDFQKGDIAEGYSVSREKKESFPLTVTSAQKNPTAFYLCASRGWGEASADTQYFGPGTRLTVL.

The chain links TRBV7-2 to TRBJ2-1, with TRBD1 matching over 9 bases. This CDR3 spans 16 amino acids. CDR1 is SGHTA, CDR2 FQGNSA, per germline. Trimming took 0 bases from V and 5 from J; bases not matched to a gene: 5. The CDR3 region has the DNA TGTGCCAGCAGCTTAGCCGGGACAGGGTCCCACAATGAGCAGTTCTTC. Translated, it gives CASSLAGTGSHNEQFF.

V gene TRBV2 combines with J gene TRBJ1-2, with TRBD1 matching over 9 bases. J lost 8 bases, V lost 6 bases, and 10 bases had no gene match. The CDR3 has 14 residues. The germline gives CDR1 SNHLY, CDR2 FYNNEI. CDR3 sequence (DNA): TGTGCCAGCAGGGGAGGACAGGGGACCGGAGGCTACACCTTC. Translated, it gives CASRGGQGTGGYTF.

This chain joins TRBV20-1 and TRBJ1-5; TRBD1 aligns across 8 bases. V was clipped by 3 bases and J by 0 bases; unmatched bases: 7. The CDR3 has 16 amino acids. Germline-derived CDR1 and CDR2 are DFQATT and SNEGSKA (reference sequence). The CDR3 nucleotides are TGCAGTGCTAGTCCCCTGACAGGGGATAGCAATCAGCCCCAGCATTTT. Translation: CSASPLTGDSNQPQHF.

This clonotype was detected a few times. This chain uses TRBV7-9 with TRBJ2-7, with 7 bases aligning to TRBD2. The CDR3 covers 14 residues. J was trimmed by 6 bases and V by 5 bases; bases with no gene match: 10. CDR1 is SEHNR, CDR2 FQNEAQ, per germline (reference sequence). The CDR3 nucleotides read TGTGCCAGCAGCCTCGCGTCGGGCGGGAGCGAGCAGTACTTC. Amino acid sequence: CASSLASGGSEQYF.

This clonotype was detected a few times. This sequence joins TRBV19 and TRBJ1-5; 11 bases align to TRBD1. The germline V gene encodes CDR1 LNHDA and CDR2 SQIVND (reference sequence). V lost 3 bases to trimming and J lost 6 bases; unmatched junction nucleotides: 4. CDR3 size: 15 residues. This chain's CDR3 is CASSMDRGRLQPQHF. CDR3 bases: TGTGCCAGTAGTATGGACAGGGGGCGTCTTCAGCCCCAGCATTTT.

V usage is TRBV7-2 and J usage is TRBJ2-7, with 9 bases lining up with TRBD1. The CDR3 covers 14 residues. The V and J ends lost 1 base and 6 bases, in that order; junction bases with no gene match: 4. CDR1 SGHTA and CDR2 FQGNSA come from the germline V gene. The CDR3 is CASSLGLGQGEQYF. Here the CDR3 DNA reads TGTGCCAGCAGCTTAGGATTGGGACAGGGCGAGCAGTACTTC.

The chain combines TRBV19 with TRBJ1-6; the D gene is possibly TRBD1 (5 bases). The germline CDR1 and CDR2 sequences are LNHDA and SQIVND (reference sequence). CDR3 size: 14 residues. V lost 8 bases to trimming and J lost 5 bases, with 13 bases between them. The CDR3 protein is CASGRDSNNSPLHF. CDR3 nucleotide sequence: TGTGCCAGTGGCCGGGACTCAAATAATTCACCCCTCCACTTT.

The V gene is TRBV15, the J gene TRBJ1-1; TRBD1 aligns across 11 bases. CDR1 is LNHNV, CDR2 YYDKDF, per germline (reference sequence). J gave up 1 base and V 3 bases, and 4 bases lay outside the gene matches. The CDR3 spans 16 residues. DNA for the CDR3: TGTGCCACCAGCAGGGGGACAGGGGGGGCGAACACTGAAGCTTTCTTT. Its protein is CATSRGTGGANTEAFF.

The chain has TRBV9 and TRBJ1-2, with D possibly being TRBD1 (5 bases). Germline V gene lookup returns CDR1 SGDLS and CDR2 YYNGEE. The CDR3 is made up of 13 amino acids. V was pared by 4 bases and J by 7 bases, with 14 bases between. The CDR3 DNA follows: TGTGCCAGCAGCCCGTGGGGGTATCCTGGCTACACCTTC. Translation: CASSPWGYPGYTF. Full variable domain (remainder filled in from reference TRBV9 and TRBJ1-2): DSGVTQTPKHLITATGQRVTLRCSPRSGDLSVYWYQQSLDQGLQFLIQYYNGEERAKGNILERFSAQQFPDLHSELNLSSLELGDSALYFCASSPWGYPGYTFGSGTRLTVV.

There are a few counts of this clonotype. The rearrangement uses TRBV7-2 and TRBJ2-1; 7 positions agree with TRBD2. The CDR3 extends over 16 amino acids. CDR1 and CDR2 from the germline V gene are SGHTA and FQGNSA. V lost 0 bases, J lost 3 bases, and 5 bases stayed unmatched. CDR3 in amino acids: CASSLAGRGVYNEQFF. DNA for the CDR3: TGTGCCAGCAGCTTAGCGGGTCGGGGGGTCTACAATGAGCAGTTCTTC.

V is TRBV10-3 and J is TRBJ2-1; 8 bases are a match to TRBD1. CDR3 length: 14 amino acids. The V segment lost 3 bases and the J segment 7 bases; nucleotides outside the gene matches: 5. Germline CDR1 ENHRY, CDR2 SYGVKD. The chain's CDR3 is CAISERTGPNEQFF. CDR3 nucleotides: TGTGCCATCAGTGAACGGACAGGGCCTAATGAGCAGTTCTTC.